This paragraph reports one TCR beta chain. What this receptor recognizes is not known. Within one base of it there is no much larger clone, and no base qualities were kept. These data come from a study of blood T cell repertoires in COVID-19 (dated by TCRdb to 2020 to 2021). Regarding the research as a whole: Collaborator samples came from the United States, Italy and Spain and covered acute and convalescent phases of COVID-19. The prospective study material was composed of cDNA or gDNA derived from T cells, B-cell-depleted T cells, or PBMCs. Subjects who had been exposed to COVID-19, were actively infected with it, or had recovered from it provided the deeply sampled blood TCRbeta repertoires that made up the dataset. The repertoires were made available in a free public database intended to serve as a resource for research on the immune response to SARS-CoV-2. Samples were obtained from the ongoing ImmuneRACE study (first 160 participants) and from 950 to 1,500 subjects provided by 6 global collaborators. A de-identified subject ID, COVID-19 status, age in years and sex were almost always included in the sample metadata. Where available, HLA class I and class II types were taken from metadata supplied by the sample provider and were not determined by assay-based typing.

Collaborating institutions collected whole blood in K2EDTA tubes following their own protocols. For TCRbeta analysis, collaborators shipped samples in one of three forms: frozen whole blood, isolated PBMCs, or DNA extracted from either of those sample types. The CDR3 spans 14 residues, from the cysteine through the phenylalanine. The read is trimmed to its CDR3 DNA, 42 bases read in frame from base 1. V is cut by 4 bases and J by 5 bases, and the space between the germline ends is 12 bases. Taken from the germline V gene (reference sequence), the CDR1 and CDR2 loops are LNHDA and SQIVND. TCRbeta CDR3 regions were amplified from genomic DNA using the immunoSEQ Assay, a bias-controlled multiplex PCR. The paper's processing steps were these. The number of nucleated cells in each sample was estimated by amplification of reference gene primers within the assay. To quantify the absolute abundance of each unique TCRbeta CDR3 rearrangement, sequence reads were collapsed and filtered. For each sample, productive Simpson clonality was calculated by taking the square root of Simpson's diversity index across productive rearrangements. Here the immuneACCESS table is served through TCRdb, limited to in-frame sequences with V and J called. Missing clones are a known gap in these copies; in checked studies unresolved V genes cover under half, and the rest lacks a known reason. Clone size and the V and J calls come from that table; the DNA yielded D and trimming. Here the sample has hundreds of thousands of clones; approximately 87% occur a single time. Roughly 2% of the sample is in the top ten clones.

Findings and caveats that apply to the study as a whole: The amount of clinical and demographic metadata varied by source and participant and was provided uncurated.

The specimen was peripheral blood. The chain joins TRBV19 to TRBJ1-5; the D gene is perhaps TRBD1, on 6 matching bases. This clonotype was obtained from a woman aged 45-60 years with acute or convalescent COVID-19. The DNA is TGTGCCAGTAGTACGGTACAGGGAGATCAGCCCCAGCATTTT. Protein translation: CASSTVQGDQPQHF.